The 9 T cell receptor beta chains given below trace back to one sample, sequenced in a study of blood T cells in healthy people across ages (dated by TCRdb to the mid-2010s). Library preparation employed 5' RACE. The reads were generated on an Illumina HiSeq 2500. The second PCR ran for roughly 7 to 12 cycles and used a J-beta primer mix along with a sample-barcoded 5' primer. TCRdb applied fastp at Q25 and MiXCR to the public reads, then kept only in-frame beta chains. CDR3 protein duplicates are merged, each entry listing the most common genes and DNA. In this sample the table shows some 1.1 million distinct CDR3 sequences, about two fifths of which occur a single time. The ten largest make up less than 15% of the sample. Sequences were obtained from blood. These receptors all come from a young man in good health.

On this clonotype itself: Given a much more abundant clone one base away, this may be a read error. The chain links TRBV10-3 to TRBJ2-1, with 9 nucleotides matching TRBD1. V lost 8 bases, J lost 5 bases, and 13 bases stayed unmatched. Looked up from germline, CDR1 is ENHRY and CDR2 is SYGVKD. The CDR3 is 16 amino acids. The DNA of the CDR3 is TGTGCCATCGGTGGGAGACAGGGGGTAGTCAACAATGAGCAGTTCTTC. Translated, it gives CAIGGRQGVVNNEQFF.

The V and J genes are TRBV4-3 and TRBJ1-6; TRBD1 is a possible D gene (6 bases). This CDR3 comprises 15 residues. The V gene lost 1 base and the J gene lost 10 bases, with 14 bases spanning the gap. Germline V lookup: CDR1 LGHNA, CDR2 YSLEER. CDR3 loop: CASSQGRGAGSPLHF. CDR3 bases: TGCGCCAGCAGCCAAGGACGGGGGGCAGGGTCACCCCTCCACTTT.

This clonotype came up a few times. V is TRBV6-5 and J is TRBJ1-4; D gene unclear. CDR3 length: 14 amino acids. Germline V gene lookup returns CDR1 MNHEY and CDR2 SVGAGI. V dropped 7 bases and J dropped 8 bases, with 17 bases sitting between them. This chain's CDR3 is CASTADGGSEKLFF. CDR3 in DNA: TGTGCCAGCACCGCGGACGGTGGTAGCGAAAAACTGTTTTTT.

Only a few counts were recorded for this clonotype. This chain connects TRBV12-3 or TRBV12-4 to TRBJ2-2; D uncertain. This CDR3 has 13 amino acids. Between the trimmed V and J ends, which lost 5 bases and 2 bases, there was a span of 6 bases. The CDR3 loop is CASSTDNTGELFF. For the CDR3, the DNA is TGTGCCAGCAGTACAGATAACACCGGGGAGCTGTTTTTT.

The J gene is TRBJ2-1, the V gene TRBV24-1; D not certain. This CDR3 region has 16 residues. Germline CDR1 KGHDR, CDR2 SFDVKD. Trimming left V 1 base short and J 0 bases short, with 9 bases between. The CDR3 coding sequence is TGTGCCACCAGTGATTTCGCTAGAAGCTCCTACAATGAGCAGTTCTTC. Translated: CATSDFARSSYNEQFF.

Only a few counts were recorded for this clonotype. The chain couples TRBV29-1 to TRBJ2-1; 14 nucleotides agree with TRBD2. Germline lookup yields CDR1 SQVTM and CDR2 ANQGSEA. This CDR3 contains 18 residues. V lost 1 base, J lost 0 bases, and 5 bases stayed unmatched. Here the CDR3 reads CSVEGTSGGSPSYNEQFF. The CDR3 nucleotides read TGCAGCGTTGAAGGGACTAGCGGGGGGTCCCCCTCCTACAATGAGCAGTTCTTC.

This clonotype was seen at least ten times. The V gene is TRBV12-3 or TRBV12-4, the J gene TRBJ1-4; 7 bases fit TRBD1. The V segment lost 5 bases and the J segment 7 bases; nucleotides outside the gene matches: 10. The CDR3 runs to 15 residues. This chain's CDR3 is CASSPAGTEGEKLFF. The CDR3 DNA is TGTGCCAGCAGTCCCGCCGGGACAGAGGGTGAAAAACTGTTTTTT.

The gene calls are TRBV20-1 and TRBJ2-7; 7 positions match TRBD2. Gene TRBJ2-5 matches the end of the DNA better, so the J call may be wrong. The CDR3 has 15 amino acids. In germline, CDR1 is DFQATT, CDR2 SNEGSKA (reference sequence). The CDR3 here is CSASIGASGPETQYF. The CDR3 bases are TGCAGTGCTTCGATCGGGGCTAGCGGTCCCGAGACCCAGTACTTC.

As for this clonotype: Being one base from a much bigger clone, this may be a read error. This rearrangement joins TRBV5-5 to TRBJ2-3; 12 bases are a match to TRBD2. Looked up from germline, CDR1 is SGHKS and CDR2 is YYEKEE (reference sequence). The CDR3 runs to 14 residues. Trimming at V came to 4 bases and at J to 6 bases, leaving 3 bases not matched to a gene. This CDR3 is CASSTGTSGDTQYF. CDR3 nucleotide sequence: TGTGCCAGCAGCACTGGGACTAGCGGGGATACGCAGTATTTT.